Below, one T cell receptor (beta chain) is given with its context. Its target is unknown. This entry is derived from a study of regulatory T cells. Study-level results: Hydrophobic residues at CDR3 positions 6 and 7 were enriched in conventional CD4+ T cells of CD3G-deficient patients. Skewed V and J usage and few unique V-J pairs marked patient repertoires, most in Tregs.

Between the trimmed V and J ends, which lost 4 bases and 0 bases, there was a span of 10 bases. The length of the CDR3 is 14 residues. Germline CDR1 reads SGHRS; CDR2 reads YFSETQ. Every patient with CD3G deficiency had evidence of autoimmunity. At testing, patients were 2 to 39 years old, with reduced naive and increased memory T-cell proportions. CD4+ T cells were divided by sorting: CD25-high CD127-low Tregs, CD25-low CD127-high conventional cells. The PCR used 52 TRBV and 13 TRBJ primers. Only in-frame clones appear in the TCRdb table, and some are missing; sequencing was by immunoSEQ multiplex PCR. The sample lists around 30,000 clones, over 90% occurring once.

The sample was conventional CD4+ T cells sorted from blood. The clonotype comes from a child aged 2-15 years with CD3G deficiency. This chain joins TRBV5-1 and TRBJ1-1; maybe TRBD1 (6 bases). The CDR3 DNA reads as TGCGCCAGCAGCCTGGACAGTCTGAACACTGAAGCTTTCTTT. Its translation is CASSLDSLNTEAFF.